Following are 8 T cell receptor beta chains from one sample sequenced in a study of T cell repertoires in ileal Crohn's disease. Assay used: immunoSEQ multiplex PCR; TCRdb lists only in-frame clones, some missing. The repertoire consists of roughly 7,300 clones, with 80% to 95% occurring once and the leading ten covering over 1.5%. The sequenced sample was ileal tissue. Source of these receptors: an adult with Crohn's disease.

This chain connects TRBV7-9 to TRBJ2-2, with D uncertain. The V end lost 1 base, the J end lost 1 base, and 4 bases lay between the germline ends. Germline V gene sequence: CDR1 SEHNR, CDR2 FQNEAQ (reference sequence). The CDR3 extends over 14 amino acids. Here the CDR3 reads CASSLGGNTGELFF. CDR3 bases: TGTGCCAGCAGCTTAGGAGGGAACACCGGGGAGCTGTTTTTT.

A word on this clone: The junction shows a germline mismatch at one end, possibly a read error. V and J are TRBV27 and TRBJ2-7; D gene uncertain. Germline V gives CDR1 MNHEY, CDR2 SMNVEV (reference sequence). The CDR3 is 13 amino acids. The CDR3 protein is CASSFLGSYELYF. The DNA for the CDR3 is TGTGCCAGCAGTTTCCTAGGTTCCTACGAGCTGTACTTC.

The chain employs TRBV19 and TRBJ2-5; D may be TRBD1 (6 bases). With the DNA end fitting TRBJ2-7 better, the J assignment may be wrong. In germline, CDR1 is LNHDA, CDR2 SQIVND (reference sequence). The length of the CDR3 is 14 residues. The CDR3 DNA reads TGTGCCAGTAGTCAAACCGGGACAACCTACGAGCAGTACTTC. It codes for CASSQTGTTYEQYF.

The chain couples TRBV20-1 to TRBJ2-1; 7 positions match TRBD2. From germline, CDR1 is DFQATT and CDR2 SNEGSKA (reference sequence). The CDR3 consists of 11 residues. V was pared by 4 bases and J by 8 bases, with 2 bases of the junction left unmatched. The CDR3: CSATTSHEQFF. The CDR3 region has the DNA TGCAGTGCTACGACTAGCCATGAGCAGTTCTTC.

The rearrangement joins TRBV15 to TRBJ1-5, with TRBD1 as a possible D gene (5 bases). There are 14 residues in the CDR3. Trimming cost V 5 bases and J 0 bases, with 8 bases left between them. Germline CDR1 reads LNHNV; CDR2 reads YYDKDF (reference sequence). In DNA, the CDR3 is TGTGCCACCAGCTTCGGACATAGCAATCAGCCCCAGCATTTT. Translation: CATSFGHSNQPQHF.

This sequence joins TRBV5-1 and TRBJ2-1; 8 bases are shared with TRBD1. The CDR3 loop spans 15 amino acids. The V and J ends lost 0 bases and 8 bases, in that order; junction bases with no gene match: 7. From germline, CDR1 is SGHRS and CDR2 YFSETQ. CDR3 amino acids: CASSLDRGDRDEQFF. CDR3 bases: TGCGCCAGCAGCTTGGACAGGGGGGATCGGGATGAGCAGTTCTTC.

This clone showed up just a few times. CDR3 amino acids: CASSPLPGGEAFF. CDR3 DNA sequence: TGTGCCAGCAGCCCACTTCCGGGTGGTGAAGCTTTCTTT. This chain joins TRBV11-1 and TRBJ1-1; D remains ambiguous. The V and J ends lost 5 bases and 7 bases respectively, with 14 bases between them. CDR1 is SGHAT and CDR2 is FQDESV in the germline V gene (reference sequence). The CDR3 sequence is 13 residues long.

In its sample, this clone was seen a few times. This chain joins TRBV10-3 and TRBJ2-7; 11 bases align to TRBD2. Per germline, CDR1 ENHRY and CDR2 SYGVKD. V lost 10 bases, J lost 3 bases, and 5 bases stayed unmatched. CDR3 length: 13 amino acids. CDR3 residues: CATRTSGLYEQYF. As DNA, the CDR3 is TGTGCCACCAGGACTAGCGGGCTCTACGAGCAGTACTTC.